Detailed here is one T cell receptor beta chain. This clone appeared a single time. Its antigen has not been determined. Base qualities are missing; no much larger clone stands one base away. CDR3 length: 11 amino acids, cysteine to phenylalanine. Only the CDR3 region is kept as DNA, spanning 33 bases read in frame from base 1. Cut back by 4 bases and 8 bases, the V and J ends lie 5 bases apart. This sample is drawn from a study of control samples from healthy donors and cancer patients (dated by TCRdb to the early 2020s). The library was prepared using the immunoSEQ multiplex PCR assay. TCRdb retrieved this table from immuneACCESS and kept in-frame rearrangements only. Not all clones are present; in checked studies, unresolved V genes account for under half, and no reason is known for the remainder. The table for this sample lists about 12,000 clones; approximately 87% of them were counted only once. Approximately 2.8% of the sample is in the top ten clones.

This clonotype originated in a male donor with melanoma. Recombination joined TRBV12-3 or TRBV12-4 with TRBJ1-4; too little of a D gene remains to name it. The sample was formalin-fixed, paraffin-embedded tissue. The CDR3: CASSSGEKLFF. At the DNA level, the sequence is TGTGCCAGCAGTTCGGGAGAAAAACTGTTTTTT.